The 13 T cell receptor beta chains below were found in one sample sequenced in a study of blood T cell repertoires in COVID-19. This table comes from immunoSEQ multiplex PCR, and its TCRdb copy is limited to in-frame clones, with some not included. The sample lists fewer than 40,000 clones, about 82% seen once, with approximately 9.9% in the top ten. Sequencing was carried out using peripheral blood. The receptor source for this set is a human donor in a cohort sampled during active COVID-19.

The genes are TRBV6-5 and TRBJ1-6; 8 nucleotides match TRBD1. Germline V gene sequence: CDR1 MNHEY, CDR2 SVGAGI. The CDR3 has 16 residues. The V gene end was trimmed by 4 bases and the J gene end by 7 bases; junction bases not matched to a gene: 9. CDR3 residues: CASSSWAGGSNSPLHF. CDR3 DNA: TGTGCCAGCAGTTCCTGGGCAGGGGGCTCAAATTCACCCCTCCACTTT.

This clone came up a few times. The rearrangement links TRBV12-5 to TRBJ2-2, with 7 positions matching TRBD2. Germline CDR1 is LGHNT and CDR2 is FRNRAP. There are 14 residues in the CDR3. V was clipped by 6 bases and J by 0 bases; unmatched bases: 1. The CDR3 DNA follows: TGTGCTAGTGGGGCGGGGGCGAACACCGGGGAGCTGTTTTTT. This sequence encodes CASGAGANTGELFF.

This clone was seen just once. This chain uses TRBV4-2 with TRBJ2-5; TRBD2 matches at 7 bases. The CDR3 has 17 amino acids. The germline V gene encodes CDR1 LGHNA and CDR2 YNFKEQ. J lost 2 bases, V lost 1 base, and 10 bases had no gene match. CDR3 in DNA: TGTGCCAGCAGCCAAGCCTGGGTGGCTAGCGGACAAGAGACCCAGTACTTC. Its protein product is CASSQAWVASGQETQYF.

This clone has a single count. The chain is built from TRBV7-2 and TRBJ1-4; 8 nucleotides agree with TRBD1. The germline V gene has CDR1 SGHTA and CDR2 FQGNSA. Trimming removed 3 bases from V and 2 bases from J; junction bases left unmatched: 14. The CDR3 loop spans 19 amino acids. The CDR3 bases are TGTGCCAGCAGCTTCCAACTGATGGCAGGGGGCCTTACTAATGAAAAACTGTTTTTT. It codes for CASSFQLMAGGLTNEKLFF.

CDR3 sequence: CSVQGVGEGNEKLFF. The DNA for the CDR3 is TGCAGCGTCCAAGGGGTCGGGGAGGGGAATGAAAAACTGTTTTTT. This chain joins TRBV29-1 and TRBJ1-4; tentative D call: TRBD1 (5 bases). The CDR3 consists of 15 residues. Germline V lookup: CDR1 SQVTM, CDR2 ANQGSEA. The ends were cut back, 6 bases at V and 5 bases at J, with 19 bases in the middle.

This chain uses TRBV11-3 with TRBJ2-1, with D hard to call. The CDR3 is made up of 12 amino acids. Germline lookup yields CDR1 SGHNT and CDR2 YENEEA. The V gene lost 5 bases and the J gene lost 6 bases, with 8 bases spanning the gap. The CDR3 DNA follows: TGTGCCAGCAGCCACAACAGCAATGAGCAGTTCTTC. This sequence encodes CASSHNSNEQFF.

The chain is built from TRBV7-3 and TRBJ2-6, with D perhaps matching TRBD1 (5 bases). The length of the CDR3 is 17 residues. Trimming took off 5 bases at V and 2 bases at J, with 16 bases between the two ends. The germline V gene has CDR1 SGHTA and CDR2 FQGTGA. CDR3 nucleotides: TGTGCCAGCAGCATCACCTCCAGGGCAGCTGGGGCCAACGTCCTGACTTTC. As protein: CASSITSRAAGANVLTF.

The V gene is TRBV3-1 (or the pseudogene TRBV3-2), the J gene TRBJ2-5; no firm D call. The CDR3 contains 15 residues. In germline, CDR1 is LGHDT, CDR2 YNNKEL (reference sequence). V lost 3 bases, J lost 10 bases, and 21 bases lay in between. The CDR3 DNA is TGTGCCAGCAGCCAGACGGGTCGCTTACGGGTAGACCAGTACTTC. Protein sequence: CASSQTGRLRVDQYF.

The rearrangement links TRBV10-3 to TRBJ2-2; D remains unclear. V was shortened by 6 bases and J by 7 bases, with 12 bases between the two germline ends. Germline V gives CDR1 ENHRY, CDR2 SYGVKD. CDR3 length: 13 residues. The CDR3 nucleotides read TGTGCCATCAGCCCGTTGCCAGGCGGGGAGCTGTTTTTT. It codes for CAISPLPGGELFF.

This chain joins TRBV30 and TRBJ2-2; TRBD2 agrees at 13 bases. The CDR3 sequence is 15 residues long. Germline CDR1 and CDR2: GTSNPN and SVGIG (reference sequence). V trimming: 3 bases; J trimming: 8 bases; junction bases outside the gene matches: 6. Here the CDR3 DNA reads TGTGCCTGGAGCCGACTAGCGGGGGGCTCAGGGGAGCTGTTTTTT. It codes for CAWSRLAGGSGELFF.

The V call is TRBV7-3, the J call TRBJ1-6; 7 positions match TRBD1. Germline CDR1 and CDR2: SGHTA and FQGTGA. The V segment lost 4 bases and the J segment 7 bases; nucleotides outside the gene matches: 4. CDR3 size: 14 residues. CDR3 protein: CASSSSGGNSPLHF. CDR3 sequence (DNA): TGTGCCAGCAGCTCCTCAGGGGGAAATTCACCCCTCCACTTT.

The chain carries TRBV9 and TRBJ2-1; TRBD2 matches at 12 bases. CDR3 length: 15 amino acids. CDR1 and CDR2 (germline): SGDLS, YYNGEE. With V trimmed by 4 bases and J by 5 bases, 4 bases remained unmatched. For the CDR3, the DNA is TGTGCCAGCAGCACGCGACTAGCGGGAGACAATGAGCAGTTCTTC. Its translation: CASSTRLAGDNEQFF.

J is TRBJ1-2 and V is TRBV18; D is undetermined. V lost 2 bases and J 4 bases, leaving 8 bases between the germline ends. Germline lookup yields CDR1 KGHSH and CDR2 LQKENI. This CDR3 region has 13 residues. The CDR3 DNA follows: TGTGCCAGCTCACCAGGGGAGGGCTATGGCTACACCTTC. Translated: CASSPGEGYGYTF.